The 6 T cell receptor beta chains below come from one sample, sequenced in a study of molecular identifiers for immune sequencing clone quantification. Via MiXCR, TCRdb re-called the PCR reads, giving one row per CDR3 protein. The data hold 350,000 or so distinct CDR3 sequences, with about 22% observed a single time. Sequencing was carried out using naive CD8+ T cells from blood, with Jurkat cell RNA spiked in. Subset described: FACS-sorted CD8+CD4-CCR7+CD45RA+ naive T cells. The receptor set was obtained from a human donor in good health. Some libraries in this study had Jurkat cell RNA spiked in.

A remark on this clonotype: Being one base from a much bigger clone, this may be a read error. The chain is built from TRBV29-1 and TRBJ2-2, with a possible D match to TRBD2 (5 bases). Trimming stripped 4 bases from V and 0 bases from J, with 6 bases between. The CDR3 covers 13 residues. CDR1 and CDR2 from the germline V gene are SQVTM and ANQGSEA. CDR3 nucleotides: TGCAGCGTTGCCGGGGCGAACACCGGGGAGCTGTTTTTT. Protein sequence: CSVAGANTGELFF.

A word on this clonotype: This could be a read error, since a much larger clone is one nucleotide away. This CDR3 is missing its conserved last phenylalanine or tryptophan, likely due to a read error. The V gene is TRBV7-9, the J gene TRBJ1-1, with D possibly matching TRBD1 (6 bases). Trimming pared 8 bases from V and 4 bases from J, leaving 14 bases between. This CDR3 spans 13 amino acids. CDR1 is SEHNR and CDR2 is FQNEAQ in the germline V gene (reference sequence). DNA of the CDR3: TGTGCCAGCTGGGGGGGGCTCGGCACTGAAGCTTTCTCT. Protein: CASWGGLGTEAFS.

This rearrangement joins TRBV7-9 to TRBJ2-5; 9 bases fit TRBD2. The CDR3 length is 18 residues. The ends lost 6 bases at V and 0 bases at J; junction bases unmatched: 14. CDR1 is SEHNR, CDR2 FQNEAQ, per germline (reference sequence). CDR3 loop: CASRSQNRASGDQETQYF. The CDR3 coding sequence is TGTGCCAGCAGATCCCAGAACCGGGCTAGCGGGGACCAAGAGACCCAGTACTTC.

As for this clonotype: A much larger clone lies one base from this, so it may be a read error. This CDR3 is CASSDIQESAGELFF. CDR3 nucleotides: TGTGCCAGCAGTGATATACAGGAAAGCGCCGGGGAGCTGTTTTTT. The chain is built from TRBV2 and TRBJ2-2, with a possible D match to TRBD1 (5 bases). Germline lookup yields CDR1 SNHLY and CDR2 FYNNEI. The CDR3 is 15 amino acids. V dropped 3 bases and J dropped 6 bases, with 14 bases sitting between them.

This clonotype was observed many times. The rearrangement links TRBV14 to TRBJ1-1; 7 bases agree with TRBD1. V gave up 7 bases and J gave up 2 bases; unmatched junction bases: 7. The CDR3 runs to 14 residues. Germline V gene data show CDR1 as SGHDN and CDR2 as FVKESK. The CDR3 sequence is CASKRTGENTEAFF. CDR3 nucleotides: TGTGCCAGCAAACGTACAGGGGAAAACACTGAAGCTTTCTTT.

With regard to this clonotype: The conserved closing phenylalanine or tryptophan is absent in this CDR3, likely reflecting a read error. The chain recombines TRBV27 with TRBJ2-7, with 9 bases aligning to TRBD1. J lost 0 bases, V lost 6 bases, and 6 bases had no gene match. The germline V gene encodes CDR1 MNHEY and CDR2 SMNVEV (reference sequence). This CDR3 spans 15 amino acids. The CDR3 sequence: CASSLTGGFSYEQYL. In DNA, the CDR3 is TGTGCCAGCAGCCTGACAGGGGGTTTCTCCTACGAGCAGTACCTC.